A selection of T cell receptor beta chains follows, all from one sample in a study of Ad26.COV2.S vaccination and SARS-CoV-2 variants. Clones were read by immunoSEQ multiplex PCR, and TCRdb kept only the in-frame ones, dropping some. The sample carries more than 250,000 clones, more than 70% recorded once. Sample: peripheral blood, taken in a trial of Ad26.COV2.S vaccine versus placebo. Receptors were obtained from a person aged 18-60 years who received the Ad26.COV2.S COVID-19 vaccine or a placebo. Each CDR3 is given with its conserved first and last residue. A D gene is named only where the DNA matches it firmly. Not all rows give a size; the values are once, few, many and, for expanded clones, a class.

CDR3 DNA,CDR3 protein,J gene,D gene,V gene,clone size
TGTGCCAGCAGCCTTTCGGAGGGAAGAGACACTGAAGCTTTCTTT,CASSLSEGRDTEAFF,TRBJ1-1,NA,TRBV13,NA
TGCAGTGCCTTAGTGCAAACTGAAGCTTTCTTT,CSALVQTEAFF,TRBJ1-1,NA,TRBV20-1,once
TGTGCCAGCACTCGACAGACTTACAATGAGCAGTTCTTC,CASTRQTYNEQFF,TRBJ2-1,NA,TRBV2,NA
TGCGCCAGCAGCCCTAGGACTAATTCGGCGGGTGAGCAGTTCTTC,CASSPRTNSAGEQFF,TRBJ2-1,NA,TRBV5-1,NA
TGCGCCAGCAGCTTGACAGGGGGCGGCACTGAAGCTTTCTTT,CASSLTGGGTEAFF,TRBJ1-1,TRBD1,TRBV5-1,few
TGTGCCAGCACCCGACAGGGGAACACTGAAGCTTTCTTT,CASTRQGNTEAFF,TRBJ1-1,TRBD1,TRBV3-1/TRBV3-2,few
TGTGCCAGTAGTATAGAAGGGGGCGCGGGCAATCAGCCCCAGCATTTT,CASSIEGGAGNQPQHF,TRBJ1-5,TRBD1,TRBV19,NA
TGTGCCAGCAGCACGGACAGGGGGCGAATCTACGAGCAGTACTTC,CASSTDRGRIYEQYF,TRBJ2-7,NA,TRBV21-1,NA
TGTGCCAGCAGCGTAGAAACTAGCGGGAGAGAGACCCAGTACTTC,CASSVETSGRETQYF,TRBJ2-5,TRBD2,TRBV9,once
TGTGCCAGCAGCCGCATCGGGACGGACAATGAGCAGTTCTTC,CASSRIGTDNEQFF,TRBJ2-1,NA,TRBV6-6,NA